This T cell receptor (beta chain) emerged from a study of CD8 T cells in ankylosing spondylitis. Study results and limitations: Within ankylosing spondylitis blood, a TCR beta motif made up of eight or nine highly homologous variants appeared to be characteristic. Matched ankylosing spondylitis synovial fluid reportedly showed significant enrichment of disease-linked clones.

Quantitative 5'-RACE with molecular barcodes was used to make the TCR beta libraries. Each CDR3 protein is one row after TCRdb ran MiXCR on the 5' RACE reads. The table has about 450,000 distinct CDR3 sequences, roughly 26% seen once. The J segment lost 0 bases and the V segment lost 5 bases, leaving 4 bases of the junction unmatched. The CDR3 is 15 residues long. Germline CDR1 and CDR2: SEHNR and FQNEAQ (reference sequence). A few counts support this clonotype. Its antigen is unidentified. The source is a male donor with ankylosing spondylitis. The chain couples TRBV7-9 to TRBJ2-3; 8 bases line up with TRBD1. The sample consisted of blood, either unsorted or a sorted T cell fraction (not recorded which). The CDR3 DNA follows: TGTGCCAGCAGCGACAGGGGATGGAGCACAGATACGCAGTATTTT. Amino acids: CASSDRGWSTDTQYF.